The 7 T cell receptor beta chains reported below all come from one sample, sequenced in a study of vaccination and CD4 T cells after COVID-19. For these TCRs, the target antigens are not known. The treatment was: roughly ten-day PBMC culture with coronavirus spike peptide pools or control peptides (ViraFEST assay). CD4+ T cells of the unexposed donor were collected before the COVID-19 pandemic (2011-2018). At the Johns Hopkins FTIC core, DNA taken from cultured CD4+ T cells was sequenced by way of the Oncomine TCR Beta short-read assay. Extraction of genomic DNA was performed on cultured CD4+ T cells. TCRdb reprocessed the PCR reads with MiXCR, giving one entry per CDR3 protein. The sample contains 9,500 or so distinct CDR3 sequences, under 40% of which appear only once. The sequenced sample was CD4+ T cells from blood, cultured in vitro. Receptors were obtained from a human donor in good health.

The chain combines TRBV6-5 with TRBJ1-1, with D maybe TRBD1 (5 bases). The length of the CDR3 is 16 residues. Trimming stripped 0 bases from V and 1 base from J, with 12 bases between. CDR1 and CDR2 (germline): MNHEY, SVGAGI. Here the CDR3 DNA reads TGTGCCAGCAGTTACTCATGGGGGTTTGAGAACACTGAAGCTTTCTTT. Translation gives CASSYSWGFENTEAFF.

CDR3 protein: CASSRDVGEQYF. The CDR3 DNA sequence: TGTGCCAGCAGTCGGGACGTGGGAGAGCAGTACTTC. The chain joins TRBV6-2 or TRBV6-3 to TRBJ2-7; D tentatively reads TRBD1 or TRBD2 (5 bases each). Trimming took off 5 bases at V and 7 bases at J, with 12 bases between the two ends. The CDR3 contains 12 residues. Per the germline V gene, CDR1 is MNHEY and CDR2 is SVGEGT.

This clonotype was detected a few times. The genes are TRBV7-9 and TRBJ1-6; D is ambiguous. Germline CDR1 is SEHNR and CDR2 is FQNEAQ (reference sequence). The V end was cut by 5 bases, the J end by 3 bases, with 11 bases between. The CDR3 consists of 15 residues. The CDR3 here is CASSPDGLYNSPLHF. Written as DNA, the CDR3 is TGTGCCAGCAGCCCCGACGGGCTCTATAATTCACCCCTCCACTTT.

This sequence joins TRBV28 and TRBJ2-7; 8 bases line up with TRBD2. Per germline, CDR1 MDHEN and CDR2 SYDVKM. The CDR3 has 15 amino acids. Losses at the gene ends were 4 bases for V and 3 bases for J; bases not matched to a gene: 8. CDR3 coding DNA: TGTGCCAGCAGTTCACCGGGACTAGAGAACTACGAGCAGTACTTC. This sequence encodes CASSSPGLENYEQYF.

This clonotype has just a few counts. This chain joins TRBV7-3 and TRBJ2-5; 8 bases line up with TRBD2. Germline CDR1 and CDR2: SGHTA and FQGTGA. The CDR3 has 13 amino acids. The trim removed 3 bases at V and 5 bases at J, leaving 2 bases unmatched. The CDR3 region has the DNA TGTGCCAGCAGCTTTGGACTAGCTGAGACCCAGTACTTC. It encodes CASSFGLAETQYF.

This chain uses TRBV5-1 with TRBJ2-5; perhaps TRBD1 as D (6 bases). Trimming cost V 4 bases and J 2 bases, with 15 bases left between them. The CDR3 totals 15 residues. The germline gives CDR1 SGHRS, CDR2 YFSETQ. The CDR3 here is CASSIAGAGQETQYF. The CDR3 region has the DNA TGCGCCAGCAGCATCGCAGGGGCTGGGCAAGAGACCCAGTACTTC.

J is TRBJ1-3 and V is TRBV7-2; the D is unclear. V lost 4 bases and J 0 bases, leaving 7 bases between the germline ends. From germline, CDR1 is SGHTA and CDR2 FQGNSA. This CDR3 contains 14 residues. Here the CDR3 DNA reads TGTGCCAGCAGCTCTGGCAACTCTGGAAACACCATATATTTT. This gives the protein CASSSGNSGNTIYF.